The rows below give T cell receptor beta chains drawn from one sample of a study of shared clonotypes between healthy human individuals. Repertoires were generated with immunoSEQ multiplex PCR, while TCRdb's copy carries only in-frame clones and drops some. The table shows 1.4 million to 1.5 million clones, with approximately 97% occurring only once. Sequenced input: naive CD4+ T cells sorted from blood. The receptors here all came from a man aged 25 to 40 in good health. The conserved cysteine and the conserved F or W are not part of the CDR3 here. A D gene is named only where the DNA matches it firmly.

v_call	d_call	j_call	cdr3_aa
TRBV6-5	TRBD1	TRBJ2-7	ASSLRDRSDEQY
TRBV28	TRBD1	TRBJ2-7	ASSLDYRGYEQY
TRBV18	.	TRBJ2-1	ASSPIAQSSYNEQF
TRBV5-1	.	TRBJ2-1	ASSLFQGNNEQF
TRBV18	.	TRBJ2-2	ASSPFRQGTTTGELF
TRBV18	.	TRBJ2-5	ASSPLGGVGETQY
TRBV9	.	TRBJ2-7	ASSVASQSDYEQY
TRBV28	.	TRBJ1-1	ASSLIPTGPEAF
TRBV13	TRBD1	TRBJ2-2	ASSKPTGNGGELF
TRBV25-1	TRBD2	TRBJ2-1	ATRTSGNNEQF
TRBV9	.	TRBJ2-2	ASSVVAGTSPSNTGELF
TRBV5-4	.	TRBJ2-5	ASSLERGRQETQY
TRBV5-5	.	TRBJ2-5	ASKMGKETQY
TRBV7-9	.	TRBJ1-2	ASSPQWGLWGNYGYT
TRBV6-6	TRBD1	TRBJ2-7	ASSLSGQSYEQY
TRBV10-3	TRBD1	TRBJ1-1	ATRQGLNTEAF
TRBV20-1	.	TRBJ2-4	SASTGWVQY
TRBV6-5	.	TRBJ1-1	ASRRDGVNTEAF
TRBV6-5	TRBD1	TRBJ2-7	ASSRDSIPYEQY
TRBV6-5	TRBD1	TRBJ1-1	ASRPRGQVTEAF
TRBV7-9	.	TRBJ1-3	ASEGASGNTIY
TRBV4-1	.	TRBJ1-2	ASSPGGQLDGGYT
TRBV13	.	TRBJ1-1	ASSAPGRDTEAF
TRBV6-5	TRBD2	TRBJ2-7	AVQQWASGRYEQY
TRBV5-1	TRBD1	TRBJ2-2	ASSIVPGQGATGELF
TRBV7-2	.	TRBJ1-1	ASSLAINKAGGPTEAF
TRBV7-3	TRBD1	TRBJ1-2	ASSLRQGSGYT
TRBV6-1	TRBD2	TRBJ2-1	ASSEVGTSGRGYYNEQF
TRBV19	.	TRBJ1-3	ASTVGGRTSGNTIY
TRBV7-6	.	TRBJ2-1	ASSSLGGEQF
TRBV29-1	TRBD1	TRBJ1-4	SVEDRDQAKLF
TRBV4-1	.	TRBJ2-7	ASSQDWYSSSYEQY
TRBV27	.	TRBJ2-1	ASSAPPYNEQF
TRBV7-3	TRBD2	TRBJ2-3	ASSLMAGAQAADTQY
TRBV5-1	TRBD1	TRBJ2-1	ASSPELGQGRNEQF
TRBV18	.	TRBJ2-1	ASSLGTVAYNEQF
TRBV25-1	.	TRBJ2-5	ASSIQQGRQY
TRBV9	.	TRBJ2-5	ASSVGRVDLETQY
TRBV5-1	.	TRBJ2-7	ASSLAPGRYEQY
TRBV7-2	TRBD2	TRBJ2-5	ASSSLAGVFQETQY
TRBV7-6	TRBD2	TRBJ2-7	ASSLGTSGSGYEQY
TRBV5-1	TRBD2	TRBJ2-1	ASSIAGGSPEQF
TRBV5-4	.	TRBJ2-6	ASSLGRGGAGANVLT
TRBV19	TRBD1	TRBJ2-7	ASSMHRGDYEQY
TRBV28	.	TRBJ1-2	ASSLMGHGYT